These 11 T cell receptor beta chains share one sample of origin, sequenced in a study of blood T cell repertoires in COVID-19. Clones were sequenced by immunoSEQ multiplex PCR, and TCRdb holds only the in-frame ones, with some missing. The table lists 230,000 or so clones, around four fifths of them singletons. The source material was peripheral blood. The receptors come from a man aged 35 to 55 with active or convalescent COVID-19.

The V call is TRBV11-1, the J call TRBJ2-3; 12 positions match TRBD2. The V gene's germline CDR1 is SGHAT and CDR2 FQDESV (reference sequence). J lost 5 bases, V lost 5 bases, and 5 bases had no gene match. The CDR3 length is 15 residues. The CDR3 is CASSPRGLAGDTQYF. The CDR3 nucleotides read TGTGCCAGCAGCCCCCGGGGACTAGCGGGAGATACGCAGTATTTT.

This rearrangement joins TRBV7-8 to TRBJ2-3; the D gene is possibly TRBD2 (6 bases). The CDR3 runs to 16 residues. Trimming took off 1 base at V and 0 bases at J, with 11 bases between the two ends. CDR1 and CDR2 (germline): SGHVS, FQNEAQ. CDR3 in DNA: TGTGCCAGCAGCTTAGGTGCGGGGACTAGCACAGATACGCAGTATTTT. This translates into CASSLGAGTSTDTQYF.

About this clone itself: Within the sample, other DNA sequences also encode this same CDR3. The chain couples TRBV12-3 or TRBV12-4 to TRBJ1-5; no clear D. V gave up 2 bases and J gave up 7 bases, with 9 bases separating them. The CDR3 is made up of 13 amino acids. This CDR3 reads CASSLREEQPQHF. CDR3 nucleotides: TGTGCCAGCAGTTTAAGGGAGGAACAGCCCCAGCATTTT.

The gene calls are TRBV15 and TRBJ1-5; 7 bases are shared with TRBD1. This CDR3 is built from 16 residues. In germline, CDR1 is LNHNV, CDR2 YYDKDF (reference sequence). Unmatched junction bases numbered 15, after V lost 4 bases and J lost 9 bases. The CDR3 loop reads CATSISFRDRSAPQHF. For the CDR3, the DNA is TGTGCCACCAGCATCTCCTTCCGGGACAGATCTGCGCCCCAGCATTTT.

The table lists this clone with a count of one. The chain employs TRBV30 and TRBJ1-6, with a tentative D call TRBD1 (5 bases). This CDR3 is built from 17 residues. Germline V lookup: CDR1 GTSNPN, CDR2 SVGIG (reference sequence). The V and J ends lost 0 bases and 0 bases respectively, with 12 bases between them. The CDR3 DNA follows: TGTGCCTGGAGTGTTATAGGGGCCAGCTCCTATAATTCACCCCTCCACTTT. Translation: CAWSVIGASSYNSPLHF.

This clone was detected ten times or more. The rearrangement joins TRBV6-5 to TRBJ1-1; D is ambiguous. This CDR3 comprises 14 residues. V shed 4 bases and J shed 0 bases, with 9 bases lying between them. The germline CDR1 and CDR2 sequences are MNHEY and SVGAGI. CDR3 in amino acids: CASSWSLMNTEAFF. In DNA, the CDR3 is TGTGCCAGCAGTTGGAGTTTAATGAACACTGAAGCTTTCTTT.

The rearrangement links TRBV10-2 to TRBJ2-7; 8 bases are shared with TRBD2. The CDR3 totals 13 residues. Germline CDR1 WSHSY, CDR2 SAAADI. V was pared by 9 bases and J by 0 bases, with 4 bases of the junction left unmatched. The chain's CDR3 is CASLAGSSYEQYF. The CDR3 coding sequence is TGCGCCAGTCTAGCGGGTTCCTCCTACGAGCAGTACTTC.

The rearrangement links TRBV29-1 to TRBJ2-6; 9 nucleotides line up with TRBD1. Germline-derived CDR1 and CDR2 are SQVTM and ANQGSEA. This CDR3 comprises 17 residues. V was clipped by 3 bases and J by 1 base; unmatched bases: 7. The CDR3 here is CSVDHRDRVSGANVLTF. The CDR3 coding sequence is TGCAGCGTTGATCACCGGGACAGGGTGTCTGGGGCCAACGTCCTGACTTTC.

The chain has TRBV24-1 and TRBJ2-3; D remains unclear. Trimming shortened V by 5 bases and J by 1 base, and 6 bases separated the two germline ends. The CDR3 is 13 residues long. The germline V gene encodes CDR1 KGHDR and CDR2 SFDVKD. CDR3 DNA: TGTGCCACCAGTGGCGTCGGCACAGATACGCAGTATTTT. Its translation: CATSGVGTDTQYF.

DNA for the CDR3: TGTGCCAGCTCAGGCGACAGGGGGATGACGGATACGCAGTATTTT. Translated: CASSGDRGMTDTQYF. This chain links TRBV18 with TRBJ2-3, with 9 bases matching TRBD1. The trim removed 5 bases at V and 6 bases at J, leaving 9 bases unmatched. Germline assignment: CDR1 KGHSH and CDR2 LQKENI. The CDR3 spans 15 residues.

This clone was observed a handful of times. The chain couples TRBV19 to TRBJ1-5; TRBD1 matches at 7 bases. There are 14 residues in the CDR3. V shed 7 bases, J shed 2 bases, and the junction held 5 bases outside the gene matches. Germline assignment: CDR1 LNHDA and CDR2 SQIVND (reference sequence). CDR3: CASNRGAGNQPQHF. CDR3 nucleotide sequence: TGTGCCAGTAACAGGGGAGCGGGCAATCAGCCCCAGCATTTT.